These 20 T cell receptor beta chains originate from one sample sequenced in a study of CD8 T cells in Susac syndrome. RNA in amounts of roughly 0.5 to 1 ug was reverse transcribed with random hexamers. Each CDR3 protein gets one entry after TCRdb re-called the immunoSEQ multiplex PCR reads with MiXCR. Seen here are 70,000 or so distinct CDR3 sequences, roughly 95% observed once, and the top ten hold 0.3% to 0.4%. Input material: CD8+ T cells from PBMCs. All receptors come from a human donor with multiple sclerosis.

The J gene is TRBJ2-7, the V gene TRBV9; D not resolved. There are 15 residues in the CDR3. The V gene lost 0 bases and the J gene lost 7 bases, with 17 bases spanning the gap. The germline CDR1 and CDR2 sequences are SGDLS and YYNGEE. The CDR3 region is CASSVEGTVSEEQYF. CDR3 DNA: TGTGCCAGCAGCGTAGAGGGCACAGTATCGGAGGAGCAGTACTTC.

The genes are TRBV7-2 and TRBJ1-6; D is unresolved. Per the germline V gene, CDR1 is SGHTA and CDR2 is FQGNSA. V dropped 4 bases and J dropped 3 bases, with 10 bases sitting between them. The CDR3 loop spans 15 amino acids. The CDR3 here is CASSYGSVYNSPLHF. CDR3 coding DNA: TGTGCCAGCAGCTACGGGTCGGTCTATAATTCACCCCTCCACTTT.

J is TRBJ2-1 and V is TRBV12-3 or TRBV12-4, with 7 nucleotides matching TRBD2. This CDR3 spans 15 amino acids. V lost 6 bases and J lost 5; bases outside the gene matches: 10. CDR3 residues: CASRPLADNDNEQFF. As DNA, the CDR3 is TGTGCCAGCAGGCCCCTAGCGGATAACGACAATGAGCAGTTCTTC.

V gene TRBV6-5 combines with J gene TRBJ2-6; D gene ambiguous. This CDR3 is 14 amino acids long. Germline loops: CDR1 MNHEY, CDR2 SVGAGI. Trimming left V 7 bases short and J 0 bases short, with 7 bases between. CDR3 sequence reads: CASTLSSGANVLTF. The CDR3 bases are TGTGCCAGCACCTTGAGCTCTGGGGCCAACGTCCTGACTTTC.

The chain employs TRBV19 and TRBJ1-2; possibly TRBD1 for D (6 bases). Germline V lookup: CDR1 LNHDA, CDR2 SQIVND (reference sequence). The CDR3 spans 15 residues. The germline V and J ends were trimmed by 2 bases and 3 bases, with 13 bases remaining between them. CDR3 bases: TGTGCCAGTAGTATAAAGCCCGGACAGTACTATGGCTACACCTTC. Translating gives CASSIKPGQYYGYTF.

The chain employs TRBV7-2 and TRBJ1-2; maybe TRBD1 (5 bases). The CDR3 spans 15 residues. Trimming left V 1 base short and J 4 bases short, with 13 bases between. In germline, CDR1 is SGHTA, CDR2 FQGNSA. CDR3 residues: CASSLVLGLSYGYTF. In DNA form, the CDR3 reads TGTGCCAGCAGCTTAGTATTGGGGCTGAGCTATGGCTACACCTTC.

This clonotype appeared a single time. This chain's CDR3 is CASSSADIPQETQYF. CDR3 in DNA: TGTGCCAGCAGCTCCGCCGACATACCCCAAGAGACCCAGTACTTC. The V call is TRBV11-2, the J call TRBJ2-5; no reliable D call. Trimming removed 4 bases from V and 1 base from J, with 13 bases in between. Germline lookup yields CDR1 SGHAT and CDR2 FQNNGV. CDR3 size: 15 residues.

The chain joins TRBV25-1 to TRBJ1-1; TRBD1 aligns across 8 bases. This CDR3 contains 12 residues. In germline, CDR1 is MGHDK, CDR2 SYGVNS. V was pared by 7 bases and J by 4 bases, with 2 bases of the junction left unmatched. The CDR3 is CASKTGATEAFF. CDR3 sequence (DNA): TGTGCCAGCAAGACAGGGGCCACTGAAGCTTTCTTT.

The rearrangement uses TRBV18 and TRBJ2-5; TRBD2 matches 7 bases. The CDR3 has 15 residues. The junction had 8 bases not matched to a gene; V was cut back by 6 bases and J by 1 base. The germline V gene encodes CDR1 KGHSH and CDR2 LQKENI. CDR3 protein: CASSRERGSQETQYF. CDR3 coding DNA: TGTGCCAGCTCCCGTGAGCGGGGATCCCAAGAGACCCAGTACTTC.

The rearrangement links TRBV27 to TRBJ2-1; no definite D call. V was pared by 7 bases and J by 5 bases, with 15 bases between. Germline values: CDR1 MNHEY, CDR2 SMNVEV (reference sequence). This CDR3 has 14 amino acids. CDR3 bases: TGTGCCAGCACGACTGGGGTACTAAACAATGAGCAGTTCTTC. It translates to CASTTGVLNNEQFF.

This clonotype was detected once. V gene TRBV7-9 combines with J gene TRBJ2-7, with D unresolved. CDR1 is SEHNR and CDR2 is FQNEAQ in the germline V gene (reference sequence). With 3 bases removed from V and 1 base from J, the gap between germline ends came to 10 bases. This CDR3 spans 14 amino acids. Written as DNA, the CDR3 is TGTGCCAGCAGCTTGATAGGTAGATCCTACGAGCAGTACTTC. As protein: CASSLIGRSYEQYF.

This clonotype showed up just once. The J gene is TRBJ1-1, the V gene TRBV27; tentatively, D is TRBD1 (6 bases). Germline-derived CDR1 and CDR2 are MNHEY and SMNVEV (reference sequence). The CDR3 is 12 amino acids. Trimming took 8 bases from V and 1 from J, leaving 8 bases between them. The CDR3 DNA reads TGTGCCAGCGCACAGGGGAACACTGAAGCTTTCTTT. Its translation is CASAQGNTEAFF.

The chain uses TRBV12-3 or TRBV12-4 and TRBJ2-1, with TRBD1 matching over 9 bases. V dropped 5 bases and J dropped 2; count of bases not matched to a gene: 7. This CDR3 is built from 16 residues. The CDR3 loop reads CASSLTGQGPYNEQFF. The CDR3 DNA sequence: TGTGCCAGCAGTCTGACGGGACAGGGCCCCTACAATGAGCAGTTCTTC.

The gene calls are TRBV15 and TRBJ2-6, with D possibly matching TRBD2 (6 bases). V dropped 5 bases and J dropped 5 bases, with 16 bases sitting between them. The germline CDR1 and CDR2 sequences are LNHNV and YYDKDF (reference sequence). CDR3 length: 16 residues. CDR3 sequence reads: CATSLSGGAWANVLTF. CDR3 DNA: TGTGCCACCAGCCTCTCCGGAGGGGCCTGGGCCAACGTCCTGACTTTC.

The V call is TRBV19, the J call TRBJ1-5; maybe TRBD1 (5 bases). This CDR3 region has 13 residues. The germline V gene has CDR1 LNHDA and CDR2 SQIVND (reference sequence). The germline V and J ends were trimmed by 8 bases and 2 bases, with 10 bases remaining between them. The CDR3 bases are TGTGCCAGTTGGATGGGGGGCAATCAGCCCCAGCATTTT. Translation gives CASWMGGNQPQHF.

This sequence joins TRBV14 and TRBJ1-1; 7 nucleotides align to TRBD1. Germline-derived CDR1 and CDR2 are SGHDN and FVKESK. The CDR3 spans 14 residues. Trimming cost V 3 bases and J 0 bases; bases outside gene matches: 1. CDR3 loop: CASSHGTVNTEAFF. The CDR3 nucleotides read TGTGCCAGCAGCCACGGGACAGTGAACACTGAAGCTTTCTTT.

V gene TRBV12-3 or TRBV12-4 combines with J gene TRBJ1-2; tentatively, D is TRBD1 (5 bases). Trimming shortened V by 5 bases and J by 6 bases, and 13 bases separated the two germline ends. This CDR3 comprises 13 residues. CDR3 bases: TGTGCCAGCAGTGGGATGGGGGGTGATGGCTACACCTTC. Translated: CASSGMGGDGYTF.

The rearrangement links TRBV20-1 to TRBJ2-7; 8 positions agree with TRBD2. The germline gives CDR1 DFQATT, CDR2 SNEGSKA (reference sequence). This CDR3 region has 16 residues. The J segment lost 3 bases and the V segment lost 0 bases, leaving 10 bases of the junction unmatched. CDR3 sequence reads: CSARDQAGASVYEQYF. The CDR3 DNA is TGCAGTGCTAGAGATCAAGCGGGGGCCTCCGTCTACGAGCAGTACTTC.

This clonotype has only one observation. The gene calls are TRBV6-1 and TRBJ2-3; D uncertain. V lost 10 bases, J lost 1 base, and 15 bases lay in between. CDR3 length: 14 amino acids. The germline CDR1 and CDR2 sequences are MNHNS and SASEGT. DNA of the CDR3: TGTGCCAACACTCCTGCGGTCGGCACAGATACGCAGTATTTT. Translating gives CANTPAVGTDTQYF.

The chain carries TRBV19 and TRBJ1-2; D perhaps matches TRBD1 (6 bases). This CDR3 comprises 16 residues. V was clipped by 1 base and J by 2 bases, with 14 bases between them. Looked up from germline, CDR1 is LNHDA and CDR2 is SQIVND (reference sequence). CDR3 in amino acids: CASSIARETGNYGYTF. The CDR3 nucleotides are TGTGCCAGTAGTATAGCCCGGGAAACAGGGAACTATGGCTACACCTTC. The complete variable domain, with remaining parts taken from reference TRBV19 and TRBJ1-2, reads DGGITQSPKYLFRKEGQNVTLSCEQNLNHDAMYWYRQDPGQGLRLIYYSQIVNDFQKGDIAEGYSVSREKKESFPLTVTSAQKNPTAFYLCASSIARETGNYGYTFGSGTRLTVV.